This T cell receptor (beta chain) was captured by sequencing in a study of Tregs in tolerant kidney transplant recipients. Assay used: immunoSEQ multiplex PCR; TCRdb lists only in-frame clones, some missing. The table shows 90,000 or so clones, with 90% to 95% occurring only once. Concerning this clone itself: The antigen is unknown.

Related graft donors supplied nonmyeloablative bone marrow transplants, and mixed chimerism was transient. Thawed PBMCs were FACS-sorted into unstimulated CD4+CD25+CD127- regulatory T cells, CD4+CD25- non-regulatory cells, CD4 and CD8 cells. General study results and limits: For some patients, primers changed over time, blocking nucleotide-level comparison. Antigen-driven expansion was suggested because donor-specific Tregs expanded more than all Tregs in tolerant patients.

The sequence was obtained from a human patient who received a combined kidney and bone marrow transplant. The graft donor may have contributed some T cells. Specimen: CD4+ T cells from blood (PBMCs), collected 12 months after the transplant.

For the CDR3, the DNA is TGCGCCAGCAGCAAGGGGACTCCTAGCACAGATACGCAGTATTTT. It specifies CASSKGTPSTDTQYF. V and J are TRBV5-1 and TRBJ2-3; possibly TRBD2 for D (6 bases). V gave up 4 bases and J gave up 0 bases, with 12 bases separating them. CDR1 and CDR2 from the germline V gene are SGHRS and YFSETQ. The CDR3 extends over 15 amino acids.